This entry lists 16 T cell receptor beta chains sequenced from one sample in a study of T cells in Graves' hyperthyroidism and ophthalmopathy. It was RNA transcripts that yielded the amplified TCR beta CDR3 regions. HTBI primers were the set used in a first-round RT-PCR of the TCR CDR3. TCRdb processed the multiplex PCR reads anew with MiXCR; each CDR3 protein has one entry. This table holds about 530,000 distinct CDR3 sequences, 17% found once. The sequenced sample was blood. Receptors were obtained from a woman aged 18-29 years with Graves' ophthalmopathy.

This clonotype was picked up many times. V is TRBV7-9 and J is TRBJ2-1; 7 bases match TRBD2. Germline V lookup: CDR1 SEHNR, CDR2 FQNEAQ (reference sequence). CDR3 length: 17 residues. After removal of 6 bases from V and 1 base from J, the junction contained 12 bases not matched to a gene. The CDR3 DNA sequence: TGTGCCAGCAGTTACCCCGGGGCTAGCGGATCCTACAATGAGCAGTTCTTC. Protein product: CASSYPGASGSYNEQFF.

The rearrangement uses TRBV4-2 and TRBJ1-3; D gene ambiguous. The CDR3 spans 15 residues. V was trimmed by 4 bases and J by 4 bases, leaving 14 bases between them. The germline V gene encodes CDR1 LGHNA and CDR2 YNFKEQ. CDR3 sequence reads: CASSPEPVPGNTIYF. The DNA for the CDR3 is TGTGCCAGCAGCCCGGAACCCGTGCCAGGAAACACCATATATTTT.

There are many counts of this clonotype. The V and J genes are TRBV20-1 and TRBJ1-1, with D perhaps TRBD1 (6 bases). CDR3 size: 15 residues. CDR1 DFQATT and CDR2 SNEGSKA come from the germline V gene (reference sequence). V lost 0 bases and J lost 6, with 17 bases in between. CDR3 bases: TGCAGTGCTAGAGATCGCGTGGGGGGGGCCCCTGAAGCTTTCTTT. Translation: CSARDRVGGAPEAFF.

Only one count was recorded for this clonotype. The gene calls are TRBV30 and TRBJ2-5, with D unclear. V dropped 2 bases and J dropped 1 base, with 11 bases sitting between them. Looked up from germline, CDR1 is GTSNPN and CDR2 is SVGIG (reference sequence). The CDR3 covers 14 residues. As DNA, the CDR3 is TGTGCCTGGAGTCAAGGGCAGATCCAAGAGACCCAGTACTTC. It yields the protein CAWSQGQIQETQYF. Filled out from reference TRBV30 and TRBJ2-5, the complete variable domain reads SQTIHQWPATLVQPVGSPLSLECTVEGTSNPNLYWYRQAAGRGLQLLFYSVGIGQISSEVPQNLSASRPQDRQFILSSKKLLLSDSGFYLCAWSQGQIQETQYFGPGTRLLVL.

V is TRBV20-1 and J is TRBJ2-2; TRBD1 or TRBD2 may be the D gene (6 bases each). This CDR3 comprises 14 residues. CDR1 and CDR2 from the germline V gene are DFQATT and SNEGSKA (reference sequence). Trimming removed 6 bases from V and 2 bases from J, with 13 bases in between. The CDR3 DNA reads as TGCAGTGCCCCGGGGGCAGGAAACACCGGGGAGCTGTTTTTT. Encoded protein: CSAPGAGNTGELFF.

The chain employs TRBV20-1 and TRBJ2-3; 9 bases line up with TRBD2. This CDR3 has 13 residues. Unmatched junction bases numbered 4, after V lost 4 bases and J lost 5 bases. The germline gives CDR1 DFQATT, CDR2 SNEGSKA (reference sequence). The CDR3: CSATRGGEDTQYF. The CDR3 DNA is TGCAGTGCTACACGCGGGGGGGAAGATACGCAGTATTTT.

This clonotype was observed many times. This chain connects TRBV6-1 to TRBJ2-5, with TRBD2 matching 12 bases. V was pared by 7 bases and J by 5 bases, with 8 bases of the junction left unmatched. CDR1 MNHNS and CDR2 SASEGT come from the germline V gene. The CDR3 loop spans 15 amino acids. In DNA form, the CDR3 reads TGTGCCAGCATGACGATCACTAGCGGGGGGGAGACCCAGTACTTC. This codes for CASMTITSGGETQYF.

This clonotype was recorded many times. This chain joins TRBV5-8 and TRBJ1-2, with no clear D. This CDR3 comprises 15 residues. The V end was cut by 2 bases, the J end by 7 bases, with 18 bases between. Germline V gene lookup returns CDR1 SGHTS and CDR2 YDEGEE. DNA for the CDR3: TGTGCCAGCAGCTTTATTACGAGTATCGGGTTTGGCTACACCTTC. Its translation is CASSFITSIGFGYTF.

This clonotype was seen a few times. The J gene is TRBJ2-2, the V gene TRBV5-1, with D unclear. Germline assignment: CDR1 SGHRS and CDR2 YFSETQ. Trimming took off 0 bases at V and 0 bases at J, with 6 bases between the two ends. The CDR3 is 15 residues long. This CDR3 reads CASSLDGANTGELFF. The CDR3 DNA follows: TGCGCCAGCAGCTTGGATGGGGCGAACACCGGGGAGCTGTTTTTT.

This clonotype was seen ten or more times. V usage is TRBV28 and J usage is TRBJ2-7, with D tentatively TRBD1 (6 bases). V was shortened by 7 bases and J by 3 bases, with 16 bases between the two germline ends. Germline CDR1 and CDR2: MDHEN and SYDVKM. The CDR3 runs to 14 residues. The CDR3 here is CASTPGPRGYEQYF. The CDR3 nucleotides read TGTGCCAGCACCCCAGGACCCAGGGGCTACGAGCAGTACTTC.

The V and J genes are TRBV7-9 and TRBJ1-5; D is possibly TRBD1 (6 bases). This CDR3 comprises 14 residues. Trimming took off 6 bases at V and 5 bases at J, with 14 bases between the two ends. The germline CDR1 and CDR2 sequences are SEHNR and FQNEAQ (reference sequence). CDR3 in amino acids: CASSFAGVDQPQHF. The CDR3 DNA reads as TGTGCCAGCAGTTTTGCAGGGGTTGATCAGCCCCAGCATTTT.

The rearrangement links TRBV20-1 to TRBJ2-1; D might be TRBD1 (6 bases). The CDR3 length is 12 residues. V lost 3 bases, J lost 9 bases, and 12 bases lay in between. Germline lookup yields CDR1 DFQATT and CDR2 SNEGSKA (reference sequence). Written as DNA, the CDR3 is TGCAGTGCTAGGGAGACAGGAGGTGAGCAGTTCTTC. Translating it yields CSARETGGEQFF.

This clonotype was picked up many times. The rearrangement uses TRBV11-2 and TRBJ2-1, with D hard to call. Germline CDR1 SGHAT, CDR2 FQNNGV. The CDR3 has 11 amino acids. V gave up 10 bases and J gave up 9 bases, with 13 bases separating them. CDR3 bases: TGTGCCATCCCGAGTGGTACTGAGCAGTTCTTC. Translation gives CAIPSGTEQFF.

This clonotype was seen at least ten times. The CDR3 nucleotides read TGTGCCAGCAGTTTGCAGGAGGGCTATGGCTACACCTTC. Its translation is CASSLQEGYGYTF. V is TRBV27 and J is TRBJ1-2; D gene ambiguous. CDR3 size: 13 residues. Germline V gene lookup returns CDR1 MNHEY and CDR2 SMNVEV (reference sequence). Trimming pared 3 bases from V and 4 bases from J, leaving 9 bases between.

Many counts were recorded for this clonotype. The rearrangement joins TRBV11-3 to TRBJ2-2; maybe TRBD1 (5 bases). This CDR3 has 15 amino acids. V was pared by 5 bases and J by 4 bases, with 14 bases between. Germline V CDR1 and CDR2: SGHNT, YENEEA. CDR3 sequence reads: CASSPNQGSTGELFF. CDR3 DNA: TGTGCCAGCAGCCCCAACCAGGGAAGCACCGGGGAGCTGTTTTTT.

J is TRBJ2-1 and V is TRBV18, with 9 bases lining up with TRBD2. Germline V gives CDR1 KGHSH, CDR2 LQKENI. The CDR3 runs to 16 residues. V lost 3 bases, J lost 3 bases, and 6 bases stayed unmatched. The DNA of the CDR3 is TGTGCCAGCTCACCGCAGCTAGCGGGGAACTACAATGAGCAGTTCTTC. Its protein is CASSPQLAGNYNEQFF.